This T cell receptor (beta chain) was captured in a study of T-cell memory formation after mild COVID-19. Across the whole study: The two donors had largely donor-specific TCR clusters.

Trimming shortened V by 8 bases and J by 3 bases, and 16 bases separated the two germline ends. Germline V gene lookup returns CDR1 SQVTM and CDR2 ANQGSEA. This CDR3 contains 13 residues. Findings of the study overall: Pre-infection memory already had some responding clones, implying cross-reactive memory joined. Mostly located in CM and EM were contracting CD4+ clones, with contracting CD8+ clones located in EMRA.

TCRdb passed the 5' RACE reads through MiXCR, listing each CDR3 protein once. This table holds 200,000 to 250,000 distinct CDR3 sequences, more than 8% found once. This clonotype was detected a few times. What it binds is unknown. This receptor was obtained from a man aged 18 to 35 who had mild COVID-19 (a few samples of this study predate the infection). Cell type and time point are not known. This chain uses TRBV29-1 with TRBJ1-1; D not certain. Specimen: PBMCs or a T cell subset sorted from them (not recorded which). The CDR3 nucleotides are TGCAGCTTTAATAGGAATATGGACACTGAAGCTTTCTTT. Its protein product is CSFNRNMDTEAFF.